The present T cell receptor beta chain was sequenced within a study of tissue T cells after allogeneic stem cell transplantation. This CDR3 contains 13 residues. Sequencing of TCRbeta CDR3 at survey depth gave sequences and template counts. The table came from immunoSEQ multiplex PCR; TCRdb's copy has only in-frame clones and leaves some out. The table includes some 12,000 clones, 70% to 80% detected once. The chain links TRBV1 to TRBJ2-2; the tabulated D call, TRBD2, remains unverified against the DNA. TRBV1 is given as a pseudogene. This clonotype was sampled from a woman between 18 and 50 years old with breast cancer. The sequenced sample was tissue from the right colon, obtained at autopsy. The CDR3 DNA reads as TGCACCAGCAGCCACCGTAACACCGGGGAGCTGTTTTTT. Its protein is CTSSHRNTGELFF.